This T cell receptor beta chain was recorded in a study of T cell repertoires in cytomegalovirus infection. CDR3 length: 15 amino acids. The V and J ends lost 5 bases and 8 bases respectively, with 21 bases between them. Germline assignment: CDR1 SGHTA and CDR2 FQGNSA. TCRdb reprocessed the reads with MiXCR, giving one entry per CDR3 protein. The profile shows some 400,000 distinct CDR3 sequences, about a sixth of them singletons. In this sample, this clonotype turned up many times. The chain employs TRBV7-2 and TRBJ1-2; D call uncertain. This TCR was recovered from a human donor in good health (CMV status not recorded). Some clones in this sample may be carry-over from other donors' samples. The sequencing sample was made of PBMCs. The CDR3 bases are TGTGCCAGCAGCCCCCTCCCGGACCCACGTAGCGGCTACACCTTC. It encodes CASSPLPDPRSGYTF.